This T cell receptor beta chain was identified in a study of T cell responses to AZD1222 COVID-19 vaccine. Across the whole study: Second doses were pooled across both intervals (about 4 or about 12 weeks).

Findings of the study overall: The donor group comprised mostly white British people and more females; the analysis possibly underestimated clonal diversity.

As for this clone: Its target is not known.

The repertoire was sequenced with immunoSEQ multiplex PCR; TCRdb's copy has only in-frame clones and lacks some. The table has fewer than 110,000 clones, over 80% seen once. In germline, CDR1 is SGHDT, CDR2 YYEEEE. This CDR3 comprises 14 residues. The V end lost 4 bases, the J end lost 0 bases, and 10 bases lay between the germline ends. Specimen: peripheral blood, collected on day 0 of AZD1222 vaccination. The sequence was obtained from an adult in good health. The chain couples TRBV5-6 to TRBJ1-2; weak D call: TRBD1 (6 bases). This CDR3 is CASSIWTANYGYTF. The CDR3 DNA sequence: TGTGCCAGCAGCATTTGGACAGCTAACTATGGCTACACCTTC.